These 15 T cell receptor beta chains came from one sample sequenced in a study of monozygotic twins with inflammatory bowel disease. TCRdb reprocessed the 5' RACE reads; each CDR3 protein has one entry and no DNA is given. Recorded here are some 150,000 distinct CDR3 sequences; the top ten clones represent 6% to 9.5%. Input material: blood. These receptor sequences come from a human donor with ulcerative colitis or Crohn's disease, or a healthy co-twin of an affected twin (not recorded which).

This chain connects TRBV5-1 to TRBJ1-1; lacking DNA, the TRBD1 call made by TCRdb goes unchecked. Germline V CDR1 and CDR2: SGHRS, YFSETQ. The CDR3 sequence is 14 residues long. The CDR3 loop reads CASSPGTVNTEAFF.

The CDR3: CSTHRDWSRAFF. J is TRBJ1-1 and V is TRBV29-1; absent DNA, TCRdb's TRBD1 call cannot be checked. The CDR3 loop spans 12 amino acids. The germline V gene encodes CDR1 SQVTM and CDR2 ANQGSEA.

The chain uses TRBV12-3 or TRBV12-4 and TRBJ2-2; TCRdb's D call, TRBD1, is unchecked because there is no DNA. CDR3 size: 16 residues. The chain's CDR3 is CASIPLRQGNTGELFF.

This chain uses TRBV7-2 with TRBJ1-4; TCRdb selects TRBD1, and the lack of DNA leaves this call unchecked. Germline V lookup: CDR1 SGHTA, CDR2 FQGNSA. The CDR3 has 16 residues. CDR3 loop: CASSLAYRGPNEKLFF.

This chain links TRBV5-4 with TRBJ2-1; without DNA, the TCRdb call of TRBD2 cannot be checked. CDR3 size: 15 residues. Germline V gene lookup returns CDR1 SGHNT and CDR2 YYREEE (reference sequence). This chain's CDR3 is CASSTQRGGYNEQFF.

The CDR3 reads CASSQLTGGTYEQYF. The chain is built from TRBV23-1 and TRBJ2-7; TCRdb outputs TRBD1, but without DNA this stays unchecked. TRBV23-1 is designated an ORF whose function remains uncertain. The CDR3 has 15 residues.

J is TRBJ2-1 and V is TRBV29-1; the TRBD1 assignment by TCRdb is unverifiable without DNA. There are 12 residues in the CDR3. Germline V gene lookup returns CDR1 SQVTM and CDR2 ANQGSEA. The CDR3: CSVEDIGRGWFF.

The chain employs TRBV5-6 and TRBJ2-1. The CDR3 runs 16 residues. The germline V gene has CDR1 SGHDT and CDR2 YYEEEE. The CDR3 spells CASSLEGWGSYNEQFF.

The genes are TRBV7-3 and TRBJ2-7. Germline V gene sequence: CDR1 SGHTA, CDR2 FQGTGA. The CDR3 runs to 14 residues. The CDR3 sequence is CASSLNTQVHEQYF.

The CDR3 loop reads CASSSLAGAPETQYF. V usage is TRBV7-3 and J usage is TRBJ2-5; TCRdb reports TRBD2, a call that lacks DNA to check it against. Germline CDR1 and CDR2: SGHTA and FQGTGA. The CDR3 has 15 amino acids.

The rearrangement links TRBV20-1 to TRBJ2-3; the D call of TRBD2 rests on TCRdb alone, since no DNA is present to check it. The CDR3 is 13 amino acids. Germline CDR1 and CDR2: DFQATT and SNEGSKA (reference sequence). CDR3: CSPLAGSTDTQYF.

V gene TRBV19 combines with J gene TRBJ1-6; TCRdb returns TRBD1, unconfirmable since there is no DNA. Germline CDR1 and CDR2: LNHDA and SQIVND (reference sequence). The CDR3 has 13 residues. The CDR3 spells CASSGQGNSPLHF.

The chain couples TRBV10-3 to TRBJ2-3; TCRdb picks TRBD2, but there is no DNA to check that call. This CDR3 is 17 amino acids long. Germline V gene data show CDR1 as ENHRY and CDR2 as SYGVKD. The CDR3 is CAISDWASGSNTDTQYF.

The rearrangement joins TRBV10-3 to TRBJ2-7; TCRdb outputs TRBD1, but without DNA this stays unchecked. The germline gives CDR1 ENHRY, CDR2 SYGVKD. There are 16 residues in the CDR3. This CDR3 reads CAISEHKGQGSYEQYF.

This rearrangement joins TRBV20-1 to TRBJ1-4. The CDR3 extends over 14 amino acids. Germline assignment: CDR1 DFQATT and CDR2 SNEGSKA (reference sequence). CDR3 amino acids: CSALGIQTNEKLFF.